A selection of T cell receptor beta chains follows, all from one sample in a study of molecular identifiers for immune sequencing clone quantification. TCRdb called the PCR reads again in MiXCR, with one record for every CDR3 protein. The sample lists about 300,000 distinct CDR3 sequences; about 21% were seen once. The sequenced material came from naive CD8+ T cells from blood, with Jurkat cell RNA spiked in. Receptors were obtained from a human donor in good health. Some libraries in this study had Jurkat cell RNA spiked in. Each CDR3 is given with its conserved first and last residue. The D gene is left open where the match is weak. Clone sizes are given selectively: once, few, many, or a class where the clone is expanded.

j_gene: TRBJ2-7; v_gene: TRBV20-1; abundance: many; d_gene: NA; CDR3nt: TGCAGTGCTAGAGGTTTTGGTGCCTACGAGCAGTACTTC; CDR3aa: CSARGFGAYEQYF
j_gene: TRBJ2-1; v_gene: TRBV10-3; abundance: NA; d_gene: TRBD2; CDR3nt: TGTGCCATCAGTAATCCACTAGCGGGAGCTGAGTTGGGGGAGCAGTTCTTC; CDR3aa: CAISNPLAGAELGEQFF
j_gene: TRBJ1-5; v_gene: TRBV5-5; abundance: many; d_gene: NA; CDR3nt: TGTGCCAGCAGCTTTGAGGGCGTTAGCAATCAGCCCCAGCATTTT; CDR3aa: CASSFEGVSNQPQHF
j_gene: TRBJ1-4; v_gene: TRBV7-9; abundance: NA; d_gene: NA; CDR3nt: TGTGCCAGCAGCTTAGGCCCTTTATTTGCAACTAATGAAAAACTGTTTTTT; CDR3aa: CASSLGPLFATNEKLFF
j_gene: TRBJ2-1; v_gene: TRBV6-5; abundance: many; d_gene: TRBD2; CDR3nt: TGTGCCAGCAGCCTTAGCGGGAGGGCCCACAATGAGCAGTTCTTC; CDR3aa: CASSLSGRAHNEQFF
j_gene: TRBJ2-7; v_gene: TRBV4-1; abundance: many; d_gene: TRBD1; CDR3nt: TGCGCCAGCAGCTTAACAGGGGATCGCTCCTACGAGCAGTACTTC; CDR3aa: CASSLTGDRSYEQYF
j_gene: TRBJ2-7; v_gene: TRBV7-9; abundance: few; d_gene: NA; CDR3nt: TGTGCCAGCAGCTTACAGAATCCCTACGAGCAGTACTTC; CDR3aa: CASSLQNPYEQYF
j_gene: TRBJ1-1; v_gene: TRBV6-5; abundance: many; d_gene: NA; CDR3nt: TGTGCCAGCAGTTACGGGATGAACACTGAAGCTTTCTTT; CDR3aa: CASSYGMNTEAFF
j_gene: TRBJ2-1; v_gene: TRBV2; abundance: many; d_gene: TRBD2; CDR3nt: TGTGCCAGCAGTGAAGGGACTAGCGGGACTCATGAGCAGTTCTTC; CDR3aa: CASSEGTSGTHEQFF
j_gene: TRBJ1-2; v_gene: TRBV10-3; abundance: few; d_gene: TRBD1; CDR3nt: TGTGCCATCAGTAACCCAGACAGGGCATATGGCTACACCTTC; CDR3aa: CAISNPDRAYGYTF
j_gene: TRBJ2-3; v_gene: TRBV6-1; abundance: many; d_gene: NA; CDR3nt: TGTGCCAGCAGTGGACTCAGGGGAACCACAGATACGCAGTATTTT; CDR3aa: CASSGLRGTTDTQYF
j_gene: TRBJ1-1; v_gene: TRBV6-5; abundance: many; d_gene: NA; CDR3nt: TGTGCCAGCAGTTTTGATATTTACACTGAAGCTTTCTTT; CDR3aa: CASSFDIYTEAFF
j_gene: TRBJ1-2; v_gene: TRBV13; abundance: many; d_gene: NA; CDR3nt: TGTGCCAGCAGCTTTCAGAGTGCCTATGGCTACACCTTC; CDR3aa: CASSFQSAYGYTF
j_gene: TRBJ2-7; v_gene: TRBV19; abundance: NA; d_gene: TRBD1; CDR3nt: TGTGCCAGTAGTATGCAGGGGGCGTTGAGGGAGCAGTACTTC; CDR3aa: CASSMQGALREQYF
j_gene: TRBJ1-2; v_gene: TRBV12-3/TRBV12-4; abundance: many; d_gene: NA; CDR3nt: TGTGCCAGCAGCGGTGACGCATTCTATGGCTACACCTTC; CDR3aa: CASSGDAFYGYTF
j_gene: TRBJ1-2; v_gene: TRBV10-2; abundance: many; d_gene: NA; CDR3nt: TGCGCCAGCAGTGATTACAGTTCCTATGGCTACACCTTC; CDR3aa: CASSDYSSYGYTF
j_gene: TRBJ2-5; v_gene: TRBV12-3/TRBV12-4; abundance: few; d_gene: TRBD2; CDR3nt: TGTGCCAGCAGTCCCTGGGTAGCGGGAGTAAAAGAGACCCAGTACTTC; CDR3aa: CASSPWVAGVKETQYF
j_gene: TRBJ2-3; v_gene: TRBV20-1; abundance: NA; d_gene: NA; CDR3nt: TGCAGTGCTAGACTAGCAATTAGCACAGATACGCAGTATTTT; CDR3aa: CSARLAISTDTQYF
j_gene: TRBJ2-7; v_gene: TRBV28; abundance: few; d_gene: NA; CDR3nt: TGTGCCAGCAGCCCCCTGAACCCACAGGGACCCGAGCAGTACTTC; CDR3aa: CASSPLNPQGPEQYF
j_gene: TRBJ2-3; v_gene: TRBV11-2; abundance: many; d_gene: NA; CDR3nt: TGTGCCAGCAGAACCTCAGATACGCAGTATTTT; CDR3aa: CASRTSDTQYF
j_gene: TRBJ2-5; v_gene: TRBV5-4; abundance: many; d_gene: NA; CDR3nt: TGTGCCAGCAGCTTGGACCCCGCGTACCCACCGGAGACCCAGTACTTC; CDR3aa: CASSLDPAYPPETQYF
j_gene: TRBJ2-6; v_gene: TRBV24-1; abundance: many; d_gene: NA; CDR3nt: TGTGCCACGAGTCAGGGAACTGGGGCCAACGTCCTGACTTTC; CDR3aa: CATSQGTGANVLTF
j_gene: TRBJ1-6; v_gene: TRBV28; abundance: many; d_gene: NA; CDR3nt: TGTGCCAGCCAGGGTGGTTATAATTCACCCCTCCACTTT; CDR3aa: CASQGGYNSPLHF
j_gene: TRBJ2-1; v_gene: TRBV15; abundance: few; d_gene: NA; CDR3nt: TGTGCCACCAGCACTCCTCCTGAAGCGATCTCCTACAATGAGCAGTTCTTC; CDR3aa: CATSTPPEAISYNEQFF
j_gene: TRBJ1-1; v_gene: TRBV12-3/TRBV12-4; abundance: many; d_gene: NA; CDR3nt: TGTGCCAGCAGAGATACAGGGTTGGAGGCTTTCTTT; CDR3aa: CASRDTGLEAFF
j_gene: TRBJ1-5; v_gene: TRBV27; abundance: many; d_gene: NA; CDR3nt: TGTGCCAGCAGTTTATATAGGGGTCAGCCCCAGCATTTT; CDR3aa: CASSLYRGQPQHF
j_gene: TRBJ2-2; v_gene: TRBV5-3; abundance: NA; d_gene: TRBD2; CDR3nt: TGTGCCAGCAGCTTGAAATTAGGGGCTAGCGGGGCCCTTACCCCGAACACCGGGGAGCTGTTTTTT; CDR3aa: CASSLKLGASGALTPNTGELFF
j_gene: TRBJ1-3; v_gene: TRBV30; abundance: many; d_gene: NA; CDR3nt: TGTGCCTGGAGTGTAGGTGGCAGCGGAAACACCATATATTTT; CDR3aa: CAWSVGGSGNTIYF
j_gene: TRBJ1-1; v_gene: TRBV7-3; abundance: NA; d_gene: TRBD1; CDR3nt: TGTGCCAGCAGCCCTCCGGACAGGGTGAGCACTGAAGCTTTCTTT; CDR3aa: CASSPPDRVSTEAFF
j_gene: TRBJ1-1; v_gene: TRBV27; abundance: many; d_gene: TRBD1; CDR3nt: TGTGCCAGCAGCAGAATCGACAGGGGCCTCGAGGCTTTCTTT; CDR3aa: CASSRIDRGLEAFF
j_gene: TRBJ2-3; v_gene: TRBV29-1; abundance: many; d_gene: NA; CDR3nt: TGCAGCGTTCAATCAATGTCTGCTACAGATACGCAGTATTTT; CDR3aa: CSVQSMSATDTQYF
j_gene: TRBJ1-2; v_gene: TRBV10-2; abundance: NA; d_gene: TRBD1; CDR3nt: TGCGCCAGCGGGGAGGTCGGGGACAGGGGAAATGGCTACACCTTC; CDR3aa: CASGEVGDRGNGYTF
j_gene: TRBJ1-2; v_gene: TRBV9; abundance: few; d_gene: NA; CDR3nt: TGTGCCAGCAGCGTAGGTTCGTCAAGGAACTATGGCTACACCTTC; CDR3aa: CASSVGSSRNYGYTF
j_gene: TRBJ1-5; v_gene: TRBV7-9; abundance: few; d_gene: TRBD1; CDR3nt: TGTGCCAGCAGCGACACCGGGACAGTGTACAATCAGCCCCAGCATTTT; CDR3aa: CASSDTGTVYNQPQHF
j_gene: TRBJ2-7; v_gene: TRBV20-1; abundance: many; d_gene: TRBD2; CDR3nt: TGCAGTGCGGGGACTAGCGGGAGTTACGAGCAGTACTTC; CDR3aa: CSAGTSGSYEQYF
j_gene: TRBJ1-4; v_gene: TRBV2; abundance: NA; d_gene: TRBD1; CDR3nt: TGTGCCAGCAGTGGATGGACAGGGGGAACTGATGAAAAACTGTTTTTT; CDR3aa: CASSGWTGGTDEKLFF
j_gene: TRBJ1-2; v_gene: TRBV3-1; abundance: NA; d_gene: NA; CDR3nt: TGTGCCAGCAGCCAACGCTCGGGGAATACGTGGGATGGCCACACCTTC; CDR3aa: CASSQRSGNTWDGHTF
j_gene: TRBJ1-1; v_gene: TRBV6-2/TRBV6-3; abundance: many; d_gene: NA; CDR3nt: TGTGCCACCAACCCCTCAGGAGTAGTGAACACTGAAGCTTTCTTT; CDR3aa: CATNPSGVVNTEAFF
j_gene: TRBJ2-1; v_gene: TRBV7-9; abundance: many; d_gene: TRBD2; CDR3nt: TGTGCCAGCAGCCCTCTAGCGGGAGGCCGTCTTATCAATGAGCAGTTCTTC; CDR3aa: CASSPLAGGRLINEQFF
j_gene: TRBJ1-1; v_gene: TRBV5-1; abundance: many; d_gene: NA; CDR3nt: TGCGCCAGCAGCCCGGACATAATGAACACTGAAGCTTTCTTT; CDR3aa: CASSPDIMNTEAFF
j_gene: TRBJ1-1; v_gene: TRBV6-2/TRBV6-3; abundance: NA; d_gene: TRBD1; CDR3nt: TGTGCCAGCAGTACGAGGGACAGGGGGCTCTATGACACTGAAGCTTTCTTT; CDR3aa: CASSTRDRGLYDTEAFF
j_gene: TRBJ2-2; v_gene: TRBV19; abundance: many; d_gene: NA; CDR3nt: TGTGCCAGTAGTTGGATGAACACCGGGGAGCTGTTTTTT; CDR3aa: CASSWMNTGELFF
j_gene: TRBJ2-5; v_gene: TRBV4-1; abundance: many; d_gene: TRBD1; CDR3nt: TGCGCCAGCAGCCTACGTGGACAGGGGCAAGAGACCCAGTACTTC; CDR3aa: CASSLRGQGQETQYF
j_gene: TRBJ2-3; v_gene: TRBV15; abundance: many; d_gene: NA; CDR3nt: TGTGCCACCAGCAGAGATAACCTAGGGGAACCAGATACGCAGTATTTT; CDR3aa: CATSRDNLGEPDTQYF
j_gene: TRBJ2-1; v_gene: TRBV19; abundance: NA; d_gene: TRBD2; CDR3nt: TGTGCCAGTAGTCCGACTAGCGGGGGGGTGGATGAGCAGTTCTTC; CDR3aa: CASSPTSGGVDEQFF
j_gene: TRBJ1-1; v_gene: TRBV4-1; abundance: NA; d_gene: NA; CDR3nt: TGCGCCAGCAGCCAAGTCCAAGGACTGATCACTGAAGCTTTCTTT; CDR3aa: CASSQVQGLITEAFF